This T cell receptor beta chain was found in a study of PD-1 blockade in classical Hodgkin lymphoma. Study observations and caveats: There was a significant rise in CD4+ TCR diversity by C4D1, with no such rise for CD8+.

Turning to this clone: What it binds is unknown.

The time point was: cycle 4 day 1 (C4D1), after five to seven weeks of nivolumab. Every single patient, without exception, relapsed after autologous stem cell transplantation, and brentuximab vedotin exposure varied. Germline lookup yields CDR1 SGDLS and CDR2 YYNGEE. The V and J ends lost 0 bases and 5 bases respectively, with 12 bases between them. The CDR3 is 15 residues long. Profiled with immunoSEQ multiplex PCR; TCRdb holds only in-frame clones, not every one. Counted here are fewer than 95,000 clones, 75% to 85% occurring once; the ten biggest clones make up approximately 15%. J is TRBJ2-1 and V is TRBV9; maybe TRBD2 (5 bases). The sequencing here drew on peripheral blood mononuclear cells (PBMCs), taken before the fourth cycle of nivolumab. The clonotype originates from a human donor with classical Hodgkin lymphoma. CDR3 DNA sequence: TGTGCCAGCAGCGTAGCTAGGTGGGAGAACAATGAGCAGTTCTTC. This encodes CASSVARWENNEQFF.